This TCR beta chain was sequenced for a study of cytomegalovirus exposure and HLA in healthy donors. PCR involved 60 Vbeta and 13 Jbeta primers. Method: immunoSEQ multiplex PCR; TCRdb's copy keeps in-frame clones and lacks some. The repertoire consists of around 76,000 clones, with 65% to 70% occurring once and the leading ten covering 7.6%. The V end lost 3 bases, the J end lost 0 bases, and 3 bases lay between the germline ends. The V gene's germline CDR1 is MNHNS and CDR2 SASEGT. This CDR3 has 13 amino acids. The V and J genes are TRBV6-1 and TRBJ1-5; D not certain. The receptor was isolated from a man aged 40-49 years in good health and CMV-seropositive. The material sequenced was PBMCs. The CDR3 spells CASSDSSNQPQHF. The CDR3 bases are TGTGCCAGCAGTGACAGTAGCAATCAGCCCCAGCATTTT.